This T cell receptor beta chain was captured by sequencing in a study of beta chain features in type 1 diabetes. The ends were cut back, 6 bases at V and 9 bases at J, with 15 bases in the middle. Germline V gene lookup returns CDR1 SGHNT and CDR2 YENEEA. The CDR3 consists of 12 residues. The authors reverse transcribed all of the isolated RNA, so sequencing captured expressed TCRB transcripts. Repertoires were generated with immunoSEQ multiplex PCR, while TCRdb's copy carries only in-frame clones and drops some. The sample lists 200,000 to 250,000 clones, less than 35% seen once, with 3% to 4% in the top ten. This clone came up a few times.

This TCR was sampled from a man aged 25 to 45 in good health. What was sequenced was central memory CD4+ T cells from blood. The chain employs TRBV11-3 and TRBJ2-7, with D tentatively TRBD1 or TRBD2 (5 bases each). DNA of the CDR3: TGTGCCAGCAGATCCGGGACCGCTACGCAGTACTTC. It translates to CASRSGTATQYF.